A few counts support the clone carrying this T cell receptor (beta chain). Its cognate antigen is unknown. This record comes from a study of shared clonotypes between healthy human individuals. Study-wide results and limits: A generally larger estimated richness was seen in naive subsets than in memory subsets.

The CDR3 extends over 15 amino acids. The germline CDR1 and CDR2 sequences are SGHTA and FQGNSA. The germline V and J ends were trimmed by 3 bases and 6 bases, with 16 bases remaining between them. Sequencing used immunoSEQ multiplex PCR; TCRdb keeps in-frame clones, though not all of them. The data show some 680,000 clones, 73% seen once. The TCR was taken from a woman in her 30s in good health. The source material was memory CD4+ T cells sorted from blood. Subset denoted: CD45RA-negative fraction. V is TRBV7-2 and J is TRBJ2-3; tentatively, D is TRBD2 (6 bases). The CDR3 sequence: CASSFKSGAGDTQYF. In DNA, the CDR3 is TGTGCCAGCAGCTTTAAATCGGGAGCGGGCGATACGCAGTATTTT.